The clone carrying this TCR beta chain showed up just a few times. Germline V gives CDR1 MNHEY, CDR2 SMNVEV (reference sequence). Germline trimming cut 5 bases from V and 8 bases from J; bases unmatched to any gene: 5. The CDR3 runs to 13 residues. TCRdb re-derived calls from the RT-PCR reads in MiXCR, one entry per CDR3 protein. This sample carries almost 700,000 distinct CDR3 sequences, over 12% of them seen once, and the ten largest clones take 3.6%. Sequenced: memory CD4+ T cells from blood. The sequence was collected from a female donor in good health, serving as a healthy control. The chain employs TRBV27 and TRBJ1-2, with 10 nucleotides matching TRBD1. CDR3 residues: CASSTWDRGGYTF. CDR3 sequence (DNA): TGTGCCAGCAGTACCTGGGACAGGGGAGGCTACACCTTC.